This TCR beta chain was sequenced in a study of T cells after yellow fever vaccination (dated by TCRdb to between 2018 and 2021). About the investigation overall: The SMART-Seq v4 Ultra Low Input RNA kit was used to prepare libraries from fractions with low cell numbers. Bulk TCR alpha and beta repertoires were sequenced longitudinally to track T-cell clones before and after primary and booster YFV17D yellow fever vaccination. Two healthy male donors, one aged 18 to 29 and one aged 30 to 40 years, made up the cohort. Blood was drawn at multiple timepoints before and after primary and secondary immunization, with bulk PBMC replicates and cell subsets isolated. Findings and caveats that apply to the study as a whole: A small share of clonotypes was detected in both CD4 and CD8 compartments, with the overlap likely arising from convergent recombination. The secondary T-cell response was weaker than the primary response but faster, peaking on day 5 instead of day 15. After the booster, most clones that had expanded after primary vaccination were detected again (nearly 98% of CD4 and 88% of CD8), suggesting broad maintenance of memory. Computational filtering was needed because FACS-sorted repertoires could contain abundant contaminating clonotypes from the bulk population. Because the study included only two donors, the extent to which the findings can be generalized is limited.

A word on this clonotype: Its specific antigen is unknown. Nothing much larger sits one base from this clone, and base qualities are not available.

Here V drops 6 bases and J drops 10 bases, and the junction holds 8 bases not matched to any gene. Looking up the germline V gene yields CDR1 LGHNA and CDR2 YNFKEQ. The CDR3, cysteine through phenylalanine, is 13 amino acids long. Solely the CDR3 DNA is kept, with 39 bases framed from the first base. TCRdb shows the sequencer as Illumina NovaSeq 6000. TCR cDNA was synthesized by 5'RACE template switching, which introduced a universal primer site and unique molecular identifiers. cDNA synthesis was primed from both the TCR alpha and TCR beta constant segments. Library amplification used two PCR steps, and the second PCR step added sample barcodes and sequencing adapters. Sequencing of libraries was done on Illumina HiSeq 2500 (2x100 bp) or NovaSeq (2x150 bp). From the authors' description of their analysis: MIGEC handled demultiplexing of reads and collapsing into UMI consensus sequences, while MiXCR performed V(D)J alignment. Clonotypes responding to the vaccine were identified with edgeR on replicate PBMC samples, with the criteria of FDR below 0.01 and a log2 fold change above 5 up to day 15. Each bulk clonotype received a CD4 or CD8 identity based on whether the sequenced CD4 or CD8 repertoire contained that clonotype at higher abundance. In-frame beta chains were kept once TCRdb had trimmed the public reads at Q25 with fastp and called clones with MiXCR. When rows share a CDR3 protein, they turn into one entry using the most common DNA and genes. TCRdb, not the original authors, processed these V and J calls. Present in this sample are about 340,000 distinct CDR3 sequences, about an eighth of which were seen just once. The top ten clonotypes cover 3.2% of the sample.

In light of the paper, this sample's treatment or condition label describes: live attenuated yellow fever vaccine strain. PBMCs were isolated from peripheral blood using a standard Ficoll-Paque protocol. Dynabeads CD4 and CD8 positive selection kits were used to isolate CD4 and CD8 T-cell fractions. TriZol was used to extract RNA from bulk PBMCs, from CD4 and CD8 fractions, and from dextramer-positive and dextramer-negative fractions. This TCR was recovered from a man aged 18 to 30 who received the YFV17D yellow fever vaccine. The V and J segments used are TRBV4-2 and TRBJ1-5; TRBD1 agrees with 8 junctional bases. This specimen consisted of CD4+ T cells sorted from PBMCs, obtained 15 days after the yellow fever booster vaccination. For the CDR3, the sequence is CASSWDRLSPQHF. The bases read TGTGCCAGCAGTTGGGACAGGCTTTCACCCCAGCATTTT.